What follows are 31 T cell receptor beta chains derived from one specimen sequenced in a study of quantifying T cell responses using KT2 cells. Turning to the study itself: TCR alpha and beta constant-region primers primed reverse transcription of RNA.

A single-stranded UMI oligo with SP2 sequence was ligated to cDNA 3' ends. The first PCR ran about 4 cycles with an equimolar RC1.1 and RC1.2 beta primer mix. A single record per CDR3 protein comes from TCRdb applying MiXCR to the UMI-ligation and nested PCR reads. The sample contains around 50,000 distinct CDR3 sequences, under 14% of which appear only once. Sequencing was carried out using PBMCs spiked with cells of the T cell clone KT2. The receptors come from a human donor.

The chain carries TRBV10-3 and TRBJ1-1; D might be TRBD1 (6 bases). In germline, CDR1 is ENHRY, CDR2 SYGVKD. Trimming removed 2 bases at V and 7 bases at J, with 8 bases between. This CDR3 is 12 amino acids long. CDR3 sequence: CAISEQGFEAFF. The CDR3 DNA reads TGTGCCATCAGTGAGCAGGGGTTTGAAGCTTTCTTT.

This clonotype was detected a few times. The chain carries TRBV11-2 and TRBJ2-3, with D perhaps assigned TRBD1 or TRBD2 (5 bases each). Germline lookup yields CDR1 SGHAT and CDR2 FQNNGV. V lost 4 bases and J 0 bases, leaving 14 bases between the germline ends. This CDR3 is 16 amino acids long. CDR3 protein: CASSYIRDPSTDTQYF. DNA of the CDR3: TGTGCCAGCAGCTACATCCGGGACCCTAGCACAGATACGCAGTATTTT.

This clonotype was observed a few times. V and J are TRBV3-1 and TRBJ1-4, with D tentatively TRBD1 (6 bases). Per germline, CDR1 LGHDT and CDR2 YNNKEL (reference sequence). This CDR3 contains 15 residues. Trimming removed 4 bases at V and 0 bases at J, with 9 bases between. In DNA, the CDR3 is TGTGCCAGCAGCCGAGGGGGAGCAACTAATGAAAAACTGTTTTTT. Its translation is CASSRGGATNEKLFF. Complete variable domain (other parts from reference TRBV3-1 and TRBJ1-4): DTAVSQTPKYLVTQMGNDKSIKCEQNLGHDTMYWYKQDSKKFLKIMFSYNNKELIINETVPNRFSPKSPDKAHLNLHINSLELGDSAVYFCASSRGGATNEKLFFGSGTQLSVL.

The chain carries TRBV6-5 and TRBJ2-1; tentative D call: TRBD1 (6 bases). V lost 6 bases and J 9 bases, leaving 15 bases between the germline ends. The germline gives CDR1 MNHEY, CDR2 SVGAGI. The CDR3 length is 13 residues. As DNA, the CDR3 is TGTGCCAGCAGGGTACAGGGCCGGGGTGAGCAGTTCTTC. It specifies CASRVQGRGEQFF.

This clonotype has a handful of counts. The genes are TRBV5-1 and TRBJ2-5, with D perhaps TRBD1 (6 bases). V lost 1 base and J lost 1, with 14 bases in between. The length of the CDR3 is 16 residues. Germline lookup yields CDR1 SGHRS and CDR2 YFSETQ. This CDR3 is CASSLRGWGPQETQYF. In DNA form, the CDR3 reads TGCGCCAGCAGCTTGAGGGGGTGGGGCCCCCAAGAGACCCAGTACTTC.

This clonotype came up a few times. The V gene is TRBV6-5, the J gene TRBJ1-1; D not resolved. CDR1 and CDR2 (germline): MNHEY, SVGAGI. The V end lost 8 bases, the J end lost 4 bases, and 5 bases lay between the germline ends. This CDR3 region has 10 residues. The CDR3 sequence is CASGRTEAFF. The CDR3 bases are TGTGCCAGCGGGCGCACTGAAGCTTTCTTT.

This clonotype was detected a few times. V and J are TRBV10-3 and TRBJ2-5; 10 bases line up with TRBD2. The CDR3 length is 17 residues. Germline V lookup: CDR1 ENHRY, CDR2 SYGVKD. Losses at the gene ends were 3 bases for V and 7 bases for J; bases not matched to a gene: 14. CDR3 sequence: CAISEPPGTSDQWTQYF. Here the CDR3 DNA reads TGTGCCATCAGTGAACCTCCGGGGACTAGCGACCAATGGACCCAGTACTTC.

The V and J genes are TRBV16 and TRBJ1-4, with no clear D. With 1 base removed from V and 2 bases from J, the gap between germline ends came to 2 bases. From germline, CDR1 is KGHSY and CDR2 FQNENV. This CDR3 comprises 13 residues. The CDR3: CASSQFTNEKLFF. The CDR3 DNA sequence: TGTGCCAGCAGCCAATTCACTAATGAAAAACTGTTTTTT.

The V gene is TRBV6-1, the J gene TRBJ2-1, with 8 nucleotides matching TRBD2. V lost 3 bases, J lost 0 bases, and 10 bases stayed unmatched. CDR1 MNHNS and CDR2 SASEGT come from the germline V gene. This CDR3 has 18 residues. The CDR3 region has the DNA TGTGCCAGCAGTGACCGGAGAATAGCGGGGTCCTCCTACAATGAGCAGTTCTTC. It yields the protein CASSDRRIAGSSYNEQFF.

The chain employs TRBV14 and TRBJ2-3; 8 nucleotides line up with TRBD1. Germline assignment: CDR1 SGHDN and CDR2 FVKESK. This CDR3 spans 15 amino acids. V shed 6 bases and J 0 bases; nucleotides not matched to a gene: 5. CDR3 protein: CASSQGARSTDTQYF. CDR3 sequence (DNA): TGTGCCAGCAGTCAGGGGGCGAGGAGCACAGATACGCAGTATTTT.

This clonotype was seen repeatedly, ten times or more. The chain joins TRBV28 to TRBJ2-7; D ambiguous. CDR1 is MDHEN, CDR2 SYDVKM, per germline. The CDR3 has 17 amino acids. Trimming took 3 bases from V and 3 from J, leaving 21 bases between them. DNA of the CDR3: TGTGCCAGCAGTTTCTTACGAATCCTATTCCCTCTCTACGAGCAGTACTTC. As protein: CASSFLRILFPLYEQYF.

The CDR3 region has the DNA TGTGCCAGCAGCCTAGGAGGAGCGGGAGTATACGAGCAGTACTTC. Protein: CASSLGGAGVYEQYF. V usage is TRBV12-3 or TRBV12-4 and J usage is TRBJ2-7; 8 bases match TRBD2. After removal of 6 bases from V and 4 bases from J, the junction contained 11 bases not matched to a gene. The CDR3 length is 15 residues.

This clonotype has more than one count but fewer than ten. The V call is TRBV4-3, the J call TRBJ2-1; no reliable D call. The CDR3 loop spans 15 amino acids. Looked up from germline, CDR1 is LGHNA and CDR2 is YSLEER. V shed 0 bases and J shed 7 bases, with 13 bases lying between them. The CDR3 loop is CASSQDGNRLNEQFF. CDR3 DNA sequence: TGCGCCAGCAGCCAAGATGGGAATCGATTGAATGAGCAGTTCTTC.

This clonotype has ten or more counts. The genes are TRBV6-1 and TRBJ2-6, with D possibly matching TRBD2 (6 bases). This CDR3 has 19 residues. CDR1 is MNHNS and CDR2 is SASEGT in the germline V gene. V lost 2 bases to trimming and J lost 1 base, with 18 bases between them. CDR3 nucleotide sequence: TGTGCCAGCAGTGAATTCTTGGAGGCGGGGCGATCTGGGGCCAACGTCCTGACTTTC. It codes for CASSEFLEAGRSGANVLTF.

This chain links TRBV5-1 with TRBJ2-7; D is possibly TRBD2 (5 bases). Germline V lookup: CDR1 SGHRS, CDR2 YFSETQ. This CDR3 is 13 amino acids long. V dropped 4 bases and J dropped 3 bases, with 11 bases sitting between them. DNA for the CDR3: TGCGCCAGCAGCGTGGGAGAGGTCTACGAGCAGTACTTC. Translation gives CASSVGEVYEQYF.

This clonotype was found many times. This sequence joins TRBV24-1 and TRBJ2-3; D uncertain. The CDR3 has 13 amino acids. V was pared by 5 bases and J by 2 bases, with 7 bases between. Germline values: CDR1 KGHDR, CDR2 SFDVKD. CDR3 DNA: TGTGCCACCAGTGGGGCGAACACAGATACGCAGTATTTT. Protein: CATSGANTDTQYF.

This sequence joins TRBV4-2 and TRBJ2-1; TRBD2 might be the D (6 bases). With 3 bases removed from V and 4 bases from J, the gap between germline ends came to 16 bases. CDR1 LGHNA and CDR2 YNFKEQ come from the germline V gene. This CDR3 is built from 16 residues. The CDR3 bases are TGTGCCAGCAGCCAGCCGGAGGGCGGGACGTACAATGAGCAGTTCTTC. Its translation: CASSQPEGGTYNEQFF.

In this sample, this clonotype turned up a few times. This chain connects TRBV30 to TRBJ2-7, with D perhaps matching TRBD2 (6 bases). The germline V gene encodes CDR1 GTSNPN and CDR2 SVGIG (reference sequence). Between the trimmed V and J ends, which lost 2 bases and 3 bases, there was a span of 11 bases. The CDR3 has 13 amino acids. CDR3 sequence: CAWSPGGIYEQYF. In DNA form, the CDR3 reads TGTGCCTGGAGTCCGGGCGGGATCTACGAGCAGTACTTC.

The chain recombines TRBV20-1 with TRBJ1-5; D might be TRBD1 (5 bases). Trimming took off 6 bases at V and 0 bases at J, with 9 bases between the two ends. The CDR3 runs 13 residues. Germline CDR1 reads DFQATT; CDR2 reads SNEGSKA (reference sequence). The CDR3: CSAKRGSNQPQHF. In nucleotides, the CDR3 is TGCAGTGCCAAAAGGGGTAGCAATCAGCCCCAGCATTTT.

This clonotype was detected many times. J is TRBJ2-7 and V is TRBV20-1; a weak D match, TRBD2 (5 bases). From germline, CDR1 is DFQATT and CDR2 SNEGSKA (reference sequence). The CDR3 sequence is 14 residues long. Trimming cost V 3 bases and J 1 base, with 13 bases left between them. The CDR3 loop reads CSAREEAKSYEQYF. In DNA form, the CDR3 reads TGCAGTGCTAGGGAGGAGGCCAAATCCTACGAGCAGTACTTC.

The sample holds a few counts of this clonotype. The genes are TRBV12-3 or TRBV12-4 and TRBJ1-2; the match to TRBD1 covers 8 bases. The CDR3 loop spans 14 amino acids. Losses at the gene ends were 6 bases for V and 6 bases for J; bases not matched to a gene: 9. CDR3 sequence (DNA): TGTGCCAGCAGCCCAGGGGGCGGAGGGGATGGCTACACCTTC. Residues: CASSPGGGGDGYTF.

The table lists this clonotype with a few counts. The V and J genes are TRBV2 and TRBJ2-1, with D perhaps matching TRBD1 or TRBD2 (5 bases each). CDR1 is SNHLY and CDR2 is FYNNEI in the germline V gene. This CDR3 has 14 residues. V was trimmed by 7 bases and J by 0 bases, leaving 10 bases between them. DNA of the CDR3: TGTGCCAGCAAGGCAGGGAGCTCCTACAATGAGCAGTTCTTC. Translating it yields CASKAGSSYNEQFF.

The chain uses TRBV29-1 and TRBJ2-7, with 7 bases identical to TRBD1. The CDR3 totals 13 residues. Unmatched junction bases numbered 14, after V lost 7 bases and J lost 8 bases. The germline CDR1 and CDR2 sequences are SQVTM and ANQGSEA. Written as DNA, the CDR3 is TGCAGCGCTGCCGACAGGGATTCTTACAAGCAGTACTTC. It specifies CSAADRDSYKQYF.

This clonotype has only a few counts. This rearrangement joins TRBV14 to TRBJ1-1, with 8 bases fitting TRBD1. The length of the CDR3 is 16 residues. Germline CDR1 SGHDN, CDR2 FVKESK. V gave up 4 bases and J gave up 0 bases; unmatched junction bases: 7. The CDR3: CASSLVRTGMNTEAFF. In DNA, the CDR3 is TGTGCCAGCAGCCTTGTCAGGACAGGGATGAACACTGAAGCTTTCTTT.

This clonotype was observed a handful of times. This chain uses TRBV5-5 with TRBJ1-2; 8 bases fit TRBD1. The CDR3 is made up of 16 amino acids. The germline V gene has CDR1 SGHKS and CDR2 YYEKEE (reference sequence). V shed 2 bases, J shed 5 bases, and the junction held 11 bases outside the gene matches. Here the CDR3 DNA reads TGTGCCAGCAGCTTAATACCATCTCAGGGGGCGTATGGCTACACCTTC. Translating it yields CASSLIPSQGAYGYTF.

The chain combines TRBV11-2 with TRBJ1-2, with 7 bases fitting TRBD1. There are 15 residues in the CDR3. The ends lost 4 bases at V and 6 bases at J; junction bases unmatched: 11. From germline, CDR1 is SGHAT and CDR2 FQNNGV. The CDR3 protein is CASSSDREVVDGYTF. CDR3 sequence (DNA): TGTGCCAGCAGCTCAGACAGGGAGGTAGTGGATGGCTACACCTTC.

The chain recombines TRBV20-1 with TRBJ2-5, with TRBD2 matching 9 bases. Trimming at V came to 6 bases and at J to 4 bases, leaving 9 bases not matched to a gene. This CDR3 region has 14 residues. Germline V gives CDR1 DFQATT, CDR2 SNEGSKA (reference sequence). CDR3 sequence (DNA): TGCAGTGCCAGGGCGGGAGGGCCGAGAGAGACCCAGTACTTC. Protein: CSARAGGPRETQYF.

The chain employs TRBV6-1 and TRBJ2-7; 9 nucleotides line up with TRBD2. The CDR3 covers 16 residues. CDR1 is MNHNS and CDR2 is SASEGT in the germline V gene. Germline trimming cut 4 bases from V and 0 bases from J; bases unmatched to any gene: 7. The CDR3 region has the DNA TGTGCCAGCAGTGGTGTCCGTAGCGGGAGCTCCTACGAGCAGTACTTC. Its protein product is CASSGVRSGSSYEQYF.

The gene calls are TRBV18 and TRBJ1-1; no reliable D call. The CDR3 has 16 residues. Per the germline V gene, CDR1 is KGHSH and CDR2 is LQKENI. V dropped 5 bases and J dropped 2 bases, with 18 bases sitting between them. The CDR3 loop is CASSILPRTENTEAFF. In nucleotides, the CDR3 is TGTGCCAGCTCAATCCTCCCCCGGACGGAAAACACTGAAGCTTTCTTT. The variable domain in full, with the rest retrieved from reference TRBV18 and TRBJ1-1, is NAGVMQNPRHLVRRRGQEARLRCSPMKGHSHVYWYRQLPEEGLKFMVYLQKENIIDESGMPKERFSAEFPKEGPSILRIQQVVRGDSAAYFCASSILPRTENTEAFFGQGTRLTVV.

This clonotype was found a few times. The chain joins TRBV6-2 or TRBV6-3 to TRBJ2-3; 8 bases line up with TRBD1. V lost 6 bases, J lost 3 bases, and 8 bases stayed unmatched. Germline lookup yields CDR1 MNHEY and CDR2 SVGEGT. This CDR3 is built from 15 residues. The chain's CDR3 is CASSQQGDGTDTQYF. For the CDR3, the DNA is TGTGCCAGCAGCCAACAGGGGGACGGTACAGATACGCAGTATTTT.

This clonotype was seen only a few times. The genes are TRBV7-3 and TRBJ2-2, with D possibly being TRBD2 (5 bases). The length of the CDR3 is 17 residues. Germline-derived CDR1 and CDR2 are SGHTA and FQGTGA. V was shortened by 5 bases and J by 2 bases, with 18 bases between the two germline ends. CDR3 in DNA: TGTGCCAGCAGCCTAATCCCACTAGTCTTTAACACCGGGGAGCTGTTTTTT. It is translated as CASSLIPLVFNTGELFF.